This T cell receptor beta chain derives from a study of shared clonotypes between healthy human individuals. This clone was seen just once. This CDR3 comprises 16 residues. V was clipped by 0 bases and J by 3 bases, with 11 bases between them. Germline CDR1 and CDR2: LGHNA and YSLEER. TCRdb's table, derived via immunoSEQ multiplex PCR, lists solely in-frame clones and lacks some. The sample contains over 1.4 million clones, roughly 96% of which appear only once. Input material: naive CD4+ T cells sorted from blood. Subset reported: CD45RA+ positively selected. V is TRBV4-3 and J is TRBJ2-2; no clear D. The receptor's source is a man aged 30-40 years in good health. Here the CDR3 DNA reads TGCGCCAGCAGCCAAGATGCCGGGTGGGACACCGGGGAGCTGTTTTTT. This encodes CASSQDAGWDTGELFF.